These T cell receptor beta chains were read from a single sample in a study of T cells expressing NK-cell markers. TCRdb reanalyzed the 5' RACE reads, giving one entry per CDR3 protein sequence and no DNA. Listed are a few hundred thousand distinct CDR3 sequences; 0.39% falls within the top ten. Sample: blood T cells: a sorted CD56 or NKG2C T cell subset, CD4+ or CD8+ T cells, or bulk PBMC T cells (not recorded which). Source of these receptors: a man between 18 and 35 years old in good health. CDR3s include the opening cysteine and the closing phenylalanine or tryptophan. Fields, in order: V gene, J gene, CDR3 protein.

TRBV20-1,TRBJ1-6,CSARDQGQGSYNSPLHF
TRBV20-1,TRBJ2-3,CSARDRGRGTDTQYF
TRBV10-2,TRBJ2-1,CASRTPGLANYNEQFF
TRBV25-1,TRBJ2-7,CASSPYRVGTVSGGYEQYF
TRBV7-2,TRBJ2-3,CASSLRAFTDTQYF
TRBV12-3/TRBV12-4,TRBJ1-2,CASSAGTDRAYGYTF
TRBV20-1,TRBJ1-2,CSASNTVNGYTF
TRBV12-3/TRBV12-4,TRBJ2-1,CASTRGAGGPREQFF
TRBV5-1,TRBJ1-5,CASSPGSDGRYQPQHF
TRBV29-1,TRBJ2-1,CSVDAGGPGKQFF
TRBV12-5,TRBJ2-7,CASGPGEDRCEQYF
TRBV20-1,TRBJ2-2,CSASQSANTGELFF
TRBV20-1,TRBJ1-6,CSARKAVDNSPLHF
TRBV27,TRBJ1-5,CASSIRGREGQPQHF
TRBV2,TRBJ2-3,CASSSGQGRRGDTQYF
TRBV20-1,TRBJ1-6,CSASRPHDRLDSPLHF
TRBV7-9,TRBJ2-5,CASSLLGGQGETQYF
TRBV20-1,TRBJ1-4,CSARDRLGWREKLFF
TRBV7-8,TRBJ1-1,CASGRQGALNTEAFF
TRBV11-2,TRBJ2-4,CASSLAGGGRIQYF
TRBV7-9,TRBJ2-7,CASSLGGSEEQYF
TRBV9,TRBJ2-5,CASSVGREFETQYF
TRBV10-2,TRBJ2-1,CASSRTGRTYNEQFF
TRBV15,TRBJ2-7,CATSRDGGTRLGEQYF
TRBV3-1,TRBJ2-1,CASSPPPWQSTYNEQFF
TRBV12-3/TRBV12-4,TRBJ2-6,CASSLMRGSGANVLTF
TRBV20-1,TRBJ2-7,CSARLQLAGPYEQYF
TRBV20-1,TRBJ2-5,CSARLLRLAGGPGQETQYF
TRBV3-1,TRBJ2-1,CASSQRTTSEQFF
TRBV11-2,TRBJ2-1,CASSSLIAGPQGSYNEQFF
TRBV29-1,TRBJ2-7,CSVVSGRDYEQYF
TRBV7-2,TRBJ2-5,CASSRPGLASRETQYF
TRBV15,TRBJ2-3,CATSRDIRLAGEVFSTDTQYF
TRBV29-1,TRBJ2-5,CSVDTRGTTQETQYF
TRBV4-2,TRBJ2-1,CASSQGVLAGSLFYNEQFF
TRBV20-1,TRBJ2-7,CSARVSGGTYEQYF
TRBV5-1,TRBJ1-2,CASSHGQGLWDGYTF
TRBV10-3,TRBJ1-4,CAISDGGENEKLFF
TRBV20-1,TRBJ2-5,CSASPRLSPRETQYF
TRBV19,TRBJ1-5,CASRWQGRNQPQHF
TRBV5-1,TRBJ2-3,CASSFDGLSTDTQYF
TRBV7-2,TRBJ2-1,CASSLGTSGRSSEQFF
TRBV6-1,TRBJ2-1,CASSPGTPAGEQFF
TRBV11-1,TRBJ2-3,CASSLSGDSYTDTQYF
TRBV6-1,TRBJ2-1,CASSPPGSDEQFF
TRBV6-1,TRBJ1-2,CATEDWPNYGYTF